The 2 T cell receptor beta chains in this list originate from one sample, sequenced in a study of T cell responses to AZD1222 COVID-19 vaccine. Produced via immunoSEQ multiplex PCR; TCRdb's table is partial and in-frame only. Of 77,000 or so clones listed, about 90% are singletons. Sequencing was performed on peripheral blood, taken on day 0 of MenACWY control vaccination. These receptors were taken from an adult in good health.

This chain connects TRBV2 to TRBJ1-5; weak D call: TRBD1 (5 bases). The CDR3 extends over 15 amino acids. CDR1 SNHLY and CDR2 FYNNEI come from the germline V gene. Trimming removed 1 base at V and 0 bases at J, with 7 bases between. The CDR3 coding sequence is TGTGCCAGCAGTGAAGGGACAAATAGCAATCAGCCCCAGCATTTT. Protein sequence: CASSEGTNSNQPQHF.

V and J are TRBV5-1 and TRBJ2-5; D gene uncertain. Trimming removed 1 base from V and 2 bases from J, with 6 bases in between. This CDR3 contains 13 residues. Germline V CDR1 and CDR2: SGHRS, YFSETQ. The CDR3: CASSLMGQETQYF. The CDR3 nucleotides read TGCGCCAGCAGCTTGATGGGACAAGAGACCCAGTACTTC.